This T cell receptor beta chain was sequenced in a study of sequential checkpoint blockade in melanoma. The wider study: After nivolumab or ipilimumab alone, about 22 patients had week-13 rebiopsies.

The CDR3 runs to 16 residues. V lost 1 base, J lost 1 base, and 13 bases lay in between. Germline CDR1 and CDR2: LNHNV and YYDKDF (reference sequence). Study results and limitations: About 30 times likelier clinical benefit followed increased tumor T-cell fraction and clonality.

As for treatment: randomized to nivolumab then ipilimumab (arm A) or the reverse (arm B). DNA-damaging chemotherapy had not been given to any patient beforehand. Libraries were prepared by immunoSEQ multiplex PCR; TCRdb keeps only in-frame clonotypes and omits some of them. Of about 12,000 clones listed, roughly 24% are singletons. Details on this clone: Its antigen is still unknown.

The receptor's source is a human donor with melanoma. This rearrangement joins TRBV15 to TRBJ1-1, with TRBD1 as a possible D gene (5 bases). Here the sequenced sample was tumor tissue (inferred from file names), taken from a patient given nivolumab and ipilimumab in sequence. CDR3 sequence: CATSRAHGGGNTEAFF. The CDR3 DNA follows: TGTGCCACCAGCAGAGCCCACGGGGGAGGGAACACTGAAGCTTTCTTT.